This T cell receptor beta chain was retrieved from a study of monozygotic twins with inflammatory bowel disease. TCRdb re-called the 5' RACE reads, yielding one record per CDR3 amino acid sequence without DNA. This sample contains approximately 400,000 distinct CDR3 sequences. There are 15 residues in the CDR3. Germline V gene lookup returns CDR1 LGHNA and CDR2 YNFKEQ. The rearrangement joins TRBV4-2 to TRBJ2-2; the TCRdb call, TRBD1, lacks DNA for checking. Sequenced: blood. The clonotype comes from a human donor with ulcerative colitis or Crohn's disease, or a healthy co-twin of an affected twin (not recorded which). Here the CDR3 reads CASSYGTENTGELFF.